This T cell receptor beta chain derives from a study of blood T cell repertoires in COVID-19. The wider study: The analysed material was cDNA or gDNA that came from T cells, B-cell-depleted T cells, or PBMCs.

Enrolment of Seattle patients took place during active infection, and they were followed longitudinally. Unmatched junction bases numbered 7, after V lost 7 bases and J lost 2 bases. This CDR3 has 15 residues. CDR1 and CDR2 (germline): MNHNY, SVGAGI (reference sequence). Only in-frame clones appear in the TCRdb table, and some are missing; sequencing was by immunoSEQ multiplex PCR. The top ten hold 6% to 8% of the sample, which has roughly 350,000 clones, 88% seen once. The receptor comes from a woman in her 70s with COVID-19, enrolled during active disease. The sample comprised peripheral blood. The chain combines TRBV6-6 with TRBJ1-3; 8 nucleotides line up with TRBD1. This CDR3 reads CASTLDRGPGNTIYF. CDR3 nucleotides: TGTGCCAGCACCCTCGACAGGGGACCTGGAAACACCATATATTTT.